The clone carrying this TCR beta chain was counted ten times or more. Its antigen is as yet unknown. The V gene end was trimmed by 1 base and the J gene end by 3 bases; junction bases not matched to a gene: 16. The CDR3 contains 21 residues. This sample stems from a study of neurological immune-mediated disorders. General study points: No CDR3 amino acid sequences recurred among expanded clones across subjects, suggesting private repertoires in all groups. The study found the most TCR clonal expansion in HTLV-1-associated myelopathy and the least in multiple sclerosis, below healthy controls.

Volunteers from a blood bank in Maryland, USA, made up the healthy controls. Sorted libraries were made with some 930,000 CD4+ or CD8+ T cells. Each CDR3 protein is one row after TCRdb ran MiXCR on the 5' RACE reads. This table holds 40,000 to 45,000 distinct CDR3 sequences, nearly 6.5% found once. The rearrangement joins TRBV12-3 or TRBV12-4 to TRBJ2-7, with TRBD2 matching 15 bases. The receptor comes from a woman in her thirties or forties in good health. The sample taken for sequencing was CD4+ T cells from blood. CDR3 nucleotide sequence: TGTGCCAGCAGTTTAGACGAGGGACTAGCGGGAGGCCGAAGGAAGAGCTACGAGCAGTACTTC. Its translation: CASSLDEGLAGGRRKSYEQYF.